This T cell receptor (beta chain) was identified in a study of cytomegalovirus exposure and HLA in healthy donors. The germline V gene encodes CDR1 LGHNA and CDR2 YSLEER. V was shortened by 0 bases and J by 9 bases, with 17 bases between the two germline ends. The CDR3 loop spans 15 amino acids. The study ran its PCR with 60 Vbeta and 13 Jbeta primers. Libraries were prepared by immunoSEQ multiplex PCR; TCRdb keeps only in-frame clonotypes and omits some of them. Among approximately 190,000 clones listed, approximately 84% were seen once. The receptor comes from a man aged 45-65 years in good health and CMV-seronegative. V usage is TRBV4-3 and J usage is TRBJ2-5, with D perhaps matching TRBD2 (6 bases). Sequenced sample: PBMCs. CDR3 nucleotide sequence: TGCGCCAGCAGCCAAGATAATAGCGGCTTTATGGCCCAGTACTTC. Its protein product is CASSQDNSGFMAQYF.